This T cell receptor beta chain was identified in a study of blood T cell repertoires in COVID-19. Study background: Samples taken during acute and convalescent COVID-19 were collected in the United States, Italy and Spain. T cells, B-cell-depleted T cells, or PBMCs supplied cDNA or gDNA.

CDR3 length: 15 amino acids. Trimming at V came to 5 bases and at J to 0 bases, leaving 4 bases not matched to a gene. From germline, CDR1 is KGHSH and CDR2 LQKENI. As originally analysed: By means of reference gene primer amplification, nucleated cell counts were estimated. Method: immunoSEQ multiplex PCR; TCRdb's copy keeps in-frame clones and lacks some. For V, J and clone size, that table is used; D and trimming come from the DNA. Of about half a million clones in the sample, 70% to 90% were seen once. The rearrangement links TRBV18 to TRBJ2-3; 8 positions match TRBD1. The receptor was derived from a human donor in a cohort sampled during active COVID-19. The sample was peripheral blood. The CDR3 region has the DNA TGTGCCAGCTCATCGAACAGGGGGAGCACAGATACGCAGTATTTT. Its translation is CASSSNRGSTDTQYF.